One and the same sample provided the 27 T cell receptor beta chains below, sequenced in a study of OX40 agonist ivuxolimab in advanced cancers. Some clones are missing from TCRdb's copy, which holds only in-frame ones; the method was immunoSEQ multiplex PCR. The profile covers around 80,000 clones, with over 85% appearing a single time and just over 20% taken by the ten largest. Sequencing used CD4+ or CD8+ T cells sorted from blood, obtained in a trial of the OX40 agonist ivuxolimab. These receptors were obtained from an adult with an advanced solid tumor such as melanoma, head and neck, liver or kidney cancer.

In nucleotides, the CDR3 is TGCGCCAGCAGCTTGGAGGGGCCCTACGAGCAGTACTTC. Amino acid sequence: CASSLEGPYEQYF. The chain is built from TRBV5-1 and TRBJ2-7, with a weak D call TRBD1 (5 bases). The germline V gene encodes CDR1 SGHRS and CDR2 YFSETQ. The CDR3 consists of 13 residues. V was pared by 0 bases and J by 2 bases, with 6 bases between.

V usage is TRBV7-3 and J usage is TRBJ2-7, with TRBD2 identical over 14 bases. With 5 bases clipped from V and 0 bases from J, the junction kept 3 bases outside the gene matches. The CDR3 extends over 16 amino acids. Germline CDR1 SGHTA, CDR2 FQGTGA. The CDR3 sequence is CASSRGLAGDSYEQYF. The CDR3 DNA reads TGTGCCAGCAGCCGGGGACTAGCGGGGGACTCCTACGAGCAGTACTTC.

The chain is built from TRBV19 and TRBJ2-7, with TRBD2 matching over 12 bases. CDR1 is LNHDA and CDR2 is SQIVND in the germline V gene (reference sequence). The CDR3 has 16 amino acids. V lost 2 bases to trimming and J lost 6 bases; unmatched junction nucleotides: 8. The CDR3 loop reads CASSITLGLAGLEQYF. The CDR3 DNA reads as TGTGCCAGTAGTATAACGTTGGGACTAGCGGGTCTCGAGCAGTACTTC.

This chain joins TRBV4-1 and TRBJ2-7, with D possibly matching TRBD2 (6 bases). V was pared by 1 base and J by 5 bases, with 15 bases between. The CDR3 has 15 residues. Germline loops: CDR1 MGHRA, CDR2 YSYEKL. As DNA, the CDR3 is TGCGCCAGCAGCCAAGGTCTGACTAGTTTCGACGAGCAGTACTTC. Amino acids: CASSQGLTSFDEQYF.

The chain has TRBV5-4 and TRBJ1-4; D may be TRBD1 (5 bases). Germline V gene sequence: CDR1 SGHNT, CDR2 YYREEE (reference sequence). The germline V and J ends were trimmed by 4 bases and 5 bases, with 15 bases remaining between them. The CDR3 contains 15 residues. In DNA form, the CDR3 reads TGTGCCAGCAGCGATGTGACAGCCGGCAATGAAAAACTGTTTTTT. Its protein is CASSDVTAGNEKLFF.

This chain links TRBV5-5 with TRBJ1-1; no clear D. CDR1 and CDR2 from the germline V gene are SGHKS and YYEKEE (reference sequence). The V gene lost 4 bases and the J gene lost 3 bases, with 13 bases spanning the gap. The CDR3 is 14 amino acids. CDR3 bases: TGTGCCAGCAGCCTGCATTCGGTGGACACTGAAGCTTTCTTT. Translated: CASSLHSVDTEAFF.

DNA of the CDR3: TGTGCCAGCATCCCGTACCTGGGGGGCACAGATACGCAGTATTTT. Protein product: CASIPYLGGTDTQYF. The J gene is TRBJ2-3, the V gene TRBV28; D is tentatively TRBD1 or TRBD2 (5 bases each). This CDR3 spans 15 amino acids. V dropped 7 bases and J dropped 1 base, with 15 bases sitting between them. Germline V CDR1 and CDR2: MDHEN, SYDVKM.

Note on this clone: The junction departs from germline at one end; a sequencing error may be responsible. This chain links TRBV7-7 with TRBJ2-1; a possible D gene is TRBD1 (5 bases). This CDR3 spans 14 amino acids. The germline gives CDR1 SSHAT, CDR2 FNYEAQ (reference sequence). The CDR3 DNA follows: TGTGCTAGCAGCTTTAAAGGGGTCTCGGATGAGCAGTTCTTC. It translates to CASSFKGVSDEQFF. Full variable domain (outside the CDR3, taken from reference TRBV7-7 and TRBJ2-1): GAGVSQSPRYKVTKRGQDVTLRCDPISSHATLYWYQQALGQGPEFLTYFNYEAQPDKSGLPSDRFSAERPEGSISTLTIQRTEQRDSAMYRCASSFKGVSDEQFFGPGTRLTVL.

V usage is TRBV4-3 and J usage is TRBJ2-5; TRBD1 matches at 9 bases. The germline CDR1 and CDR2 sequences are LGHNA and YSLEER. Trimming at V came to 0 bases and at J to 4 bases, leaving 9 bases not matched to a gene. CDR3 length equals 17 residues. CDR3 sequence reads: CASSQDLWTGERETQYF. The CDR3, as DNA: TGCGCCAGCAGCCAAGATCTGTGGACAGGGGAGAGAGAGACCCAGTACTTC.

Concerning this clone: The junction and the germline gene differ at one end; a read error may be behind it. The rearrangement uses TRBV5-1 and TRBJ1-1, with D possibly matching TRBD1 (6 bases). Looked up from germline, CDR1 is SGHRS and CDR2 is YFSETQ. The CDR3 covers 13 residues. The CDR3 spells CASSLGAVWKAFF. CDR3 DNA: TGTGCCAGCAGCTTGGGGGCAGTTTGGAAGGCTTTCTTT.

CDR3 DNA: TGTGCCAGCAGCGGGGGACTAGCGGGGGGCTACAATGAGCAGTTCTTC. Its protein product is CASSGGLAGGYNEQFF. J is TRBJ2-1 and V is TRBV28, with 15 nucleotides matching TRBD2. After removal of 6 bases from V and 3 bases from J, the junction contained 3 bases not matched to a gene. The germline CDR1 and CDR2 sequences are MDHEN and SYDVKM. The CDR3 is made up of 16 amino acids.

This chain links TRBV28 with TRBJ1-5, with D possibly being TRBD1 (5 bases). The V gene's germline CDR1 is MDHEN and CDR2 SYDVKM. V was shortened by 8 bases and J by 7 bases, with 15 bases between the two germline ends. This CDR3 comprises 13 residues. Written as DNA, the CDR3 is TGTGCCAGCGTAAGGAGGGGCGGCCAGCCCCAGCATTTT. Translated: CASVRRGGQPQHF.

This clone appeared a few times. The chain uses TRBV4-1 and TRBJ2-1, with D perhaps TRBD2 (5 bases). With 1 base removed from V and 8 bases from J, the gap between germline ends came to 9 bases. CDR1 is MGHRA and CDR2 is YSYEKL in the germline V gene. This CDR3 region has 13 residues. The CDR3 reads CASSQGASYEQFF. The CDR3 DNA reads TGCGCCAGCAGCCAAGGGGCTAGCTATGAGCAGTTCTTC.

This CDR3 is CASSLSGKNYNEQFF. CDR3 nucleotides: TGTGCCAGCAGCTTAAGCGGGAAGAACTACAATGAGCAGTTCTTC. This chain connects TRBV7-9 to TRBJ2-1; 7 bases match TRBD2. The V segment lost 2 bases and the J segment 3 bases; nucleotides outside the gene matches: 4. Germline assignment: CDR1 SEHNR and CDR2 FQNEAQ (reference sequence). The CDR3 contains 15 residues.

CDR3 amino acids: CASNRLGAGGPGANVLTF. CDR3 nucleotide sequence: TGTGCCAGCAACCGCTTAGGGGCAGGGGGACCTGGGGCCAACGTCCTGACTTTC. The chain recombines TRBV5-5 with TRBJ2-6; 7 nucleotides line up with TRBD1. Germline lookup yields CDR1 SGHKS and CDR2 YYEKEE (reference sequence). The CDR3 sequence is 18 residues long. J lost 2 bases, V lost 6 bases, and 14 bases had no gene match.

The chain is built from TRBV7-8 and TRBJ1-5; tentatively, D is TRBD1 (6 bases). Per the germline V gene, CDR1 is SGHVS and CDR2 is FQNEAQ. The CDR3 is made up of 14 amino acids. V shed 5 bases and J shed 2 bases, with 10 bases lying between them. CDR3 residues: CASSPGEGNQPQHF. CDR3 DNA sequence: TGTGCCAGCAGCCCAGGGGAGGGCAATCAGCCCCAGCATTTT.

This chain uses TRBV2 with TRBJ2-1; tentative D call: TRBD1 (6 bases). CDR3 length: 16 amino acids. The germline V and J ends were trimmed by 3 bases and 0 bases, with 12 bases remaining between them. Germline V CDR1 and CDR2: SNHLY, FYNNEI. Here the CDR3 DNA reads TGTGCCAGCAGTGACCGCCGGGACACCTCCTACAATGAGCAGTTCTTC. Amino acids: CASSDRRDTSYNEQFF.

In DNA form, the CDR3 reads TGTGCCAGCAGTGAAGAGACAGGGAGTAGGTACGAGCAGTACTTC. This codes for CASSEETGSRYEQYF. The chain has TRBV2 and TRBJ2-7; 7 bases are shared with TRBD1. CDR3 length equals 15 residues. Germline lookup yields CDR1 SNHLY and CDR2 FYNNEI. V trimming: 1 base; J trimming: 4 bases; junction bases outside the gene matches: 7.

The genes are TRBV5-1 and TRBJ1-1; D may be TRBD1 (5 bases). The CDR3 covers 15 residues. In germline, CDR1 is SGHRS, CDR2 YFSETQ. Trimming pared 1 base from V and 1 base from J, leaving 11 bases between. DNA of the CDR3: TGCGCCAGCAGCTTGTCGGTGGGGCAGAACACTGAAGCTTTCTTT. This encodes CASSLSVGQNTEAFF.

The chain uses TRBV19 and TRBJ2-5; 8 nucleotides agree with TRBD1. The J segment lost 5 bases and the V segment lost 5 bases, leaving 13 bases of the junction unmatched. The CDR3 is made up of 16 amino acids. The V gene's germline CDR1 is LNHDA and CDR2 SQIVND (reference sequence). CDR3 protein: CASSLRTGPVGETQYF. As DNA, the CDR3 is TGTGCCAGTAGTTTAAGGACAGGGCCCGTGGGGGAGACCCAGTACTTC.

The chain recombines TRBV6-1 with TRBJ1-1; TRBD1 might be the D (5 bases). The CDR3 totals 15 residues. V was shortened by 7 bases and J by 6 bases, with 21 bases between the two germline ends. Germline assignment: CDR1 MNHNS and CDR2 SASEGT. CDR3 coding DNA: TGTGCCAGCAATAAAGTTCGGGACGGCATCTCTGAAGCTTTCTTT. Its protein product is CASNKVRDGISEAFF.

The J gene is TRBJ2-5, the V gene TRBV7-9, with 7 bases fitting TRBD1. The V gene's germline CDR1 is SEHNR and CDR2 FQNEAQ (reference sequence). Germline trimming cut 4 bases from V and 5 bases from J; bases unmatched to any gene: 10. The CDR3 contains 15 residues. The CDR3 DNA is TGTGCCAGCAGCTACCCCGACAGGGCCGAGGAGACCCAGTACTTC. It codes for CASSYPDRAEETQYF.

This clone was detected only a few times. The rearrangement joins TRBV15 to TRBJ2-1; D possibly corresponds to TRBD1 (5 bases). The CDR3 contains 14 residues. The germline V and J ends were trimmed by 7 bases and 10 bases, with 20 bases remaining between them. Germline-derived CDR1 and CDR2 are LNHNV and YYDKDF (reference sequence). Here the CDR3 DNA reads TGTGCCACCAACCCTTTCCAGGGCGCAGGCGAGCAGTTCTTC. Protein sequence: CATNPFQGAGEQFF.

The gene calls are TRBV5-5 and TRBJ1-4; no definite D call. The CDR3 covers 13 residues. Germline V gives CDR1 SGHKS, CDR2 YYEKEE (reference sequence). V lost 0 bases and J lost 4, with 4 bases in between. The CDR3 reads CASSLEGNEKLFF. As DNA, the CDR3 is TGTGCCAGCAGCTTGGAGGGTAATGAAAAACTGTTTTTT.

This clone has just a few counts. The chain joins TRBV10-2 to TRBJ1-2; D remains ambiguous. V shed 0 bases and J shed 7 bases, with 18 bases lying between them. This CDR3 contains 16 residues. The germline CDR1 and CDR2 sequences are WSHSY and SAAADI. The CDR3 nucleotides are TGCGCCAGCAGTGAGTCGATTCCCCTTCCCGGGAGTGGCTACACCTTC. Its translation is CASSESIPLPGSGYTF.

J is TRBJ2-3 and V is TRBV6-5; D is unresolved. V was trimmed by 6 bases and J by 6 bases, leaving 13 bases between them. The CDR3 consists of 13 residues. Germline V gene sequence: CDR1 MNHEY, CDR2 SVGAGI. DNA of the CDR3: TGTGCCAGCAGCTTACCCCCCGGGGATACGCAGTATTTT. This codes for CASSLPPGDTQYF.

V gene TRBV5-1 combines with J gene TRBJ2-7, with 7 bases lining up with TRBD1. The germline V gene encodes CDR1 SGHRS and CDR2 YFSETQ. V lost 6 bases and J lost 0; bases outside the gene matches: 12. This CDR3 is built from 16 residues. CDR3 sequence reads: CASTKGTAIFSYEQYF. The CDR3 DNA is TGCGCCAGCACCAAAGGGACAGCTATTTTCTCCTACGAGCAGTACTTC.